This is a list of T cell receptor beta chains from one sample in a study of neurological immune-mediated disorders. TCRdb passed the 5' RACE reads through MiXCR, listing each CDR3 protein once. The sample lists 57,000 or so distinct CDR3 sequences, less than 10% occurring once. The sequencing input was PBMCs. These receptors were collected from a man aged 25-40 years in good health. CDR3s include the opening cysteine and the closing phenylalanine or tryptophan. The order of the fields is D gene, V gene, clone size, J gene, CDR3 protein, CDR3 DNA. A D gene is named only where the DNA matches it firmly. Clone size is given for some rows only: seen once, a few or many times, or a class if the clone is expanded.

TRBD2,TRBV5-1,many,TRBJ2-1,CASSLALAGVFGSYNEQFF,TGCGCCAGCAGCTTGGCACTAGCGGGAGTATTTGGCTCCTACAATGAGCAGTTCTTC
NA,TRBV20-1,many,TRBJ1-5,CSARDPGVTSNQPQHF,TGCAGTGCTAGAGATCCGGGGGTGACTAGCAATCAGCCCCAGCATTTT
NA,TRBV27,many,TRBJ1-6,CASTIGTYNSPLHF,TGTGCCAGCACCATCGGGACATATAATTCACCCCTCCACTTT
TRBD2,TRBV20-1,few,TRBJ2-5,CSARDLLAGGPETQYF,TGCAGTGCTAGAGATCTCTTAGCGGGAGGGCCGGAGACCCAGTACTTC
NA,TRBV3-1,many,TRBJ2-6,CASTGGANVLTF,TGTGCCAGTACGGGGGGGGCCAACGTCCTGACTTTC
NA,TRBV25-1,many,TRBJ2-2,CASSELGAGPLSGELFF,TGTGCCAGCAGTGAATTAGGAGCGGGCCCCTTGTCCGGGGAGCTGTTTTTT
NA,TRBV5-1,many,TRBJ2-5,CASSLIWGSTAIGETQYF,TGCGCCAGCAGCTTGATTTGGGGTAGTACTGCCATTGGGGAGACCCAGTACTTC
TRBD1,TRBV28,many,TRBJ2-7,CASSTRTGTTSYEQYF,TGTGCCAGCAGCACACGGACAGGCACAACCAGCTACGAGCAGTACTTC
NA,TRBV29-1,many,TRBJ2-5,CSVDDTKETQYF,TGCAGCGTTGATGATACAAAAGAGACCCAGTACTTC
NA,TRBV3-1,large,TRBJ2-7,CASSYLYEQYF,TGTGCCAGCAGCTACCTCTACGAGCAGTACTTC
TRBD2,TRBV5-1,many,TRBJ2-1,CASSSRLAVNNEQFF,TGCGCCAGCAGCTCCCGACTAGCCGTGAACAATGAGCAGTTCTTC
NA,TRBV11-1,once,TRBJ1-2,CARSYINYGYTF,TGTGCCAGAAGCTACATTAACTATGGCTACACCTTC
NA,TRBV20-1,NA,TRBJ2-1,CSASGPLANEQFF,TGCAGTGCTAGTGGGCCTTTAGCCAATGAGCAGTTCTTC
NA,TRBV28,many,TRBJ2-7,CASSFWDSSYEQYF,TGTGCCAGCAGTTTCTGGGATTCCTCCTACGAGCAGTACTTC
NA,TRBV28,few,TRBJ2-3,CASSLRQGLTDTQYF,TGTGCCAGCAGTTTGAGGCAGGGGCTCACAGATACGCAGTATTTT
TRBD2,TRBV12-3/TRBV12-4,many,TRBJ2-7,CASSLQSGRVDEQYF,TGTGCCAGCAGTTTACAGAGCGGGAGAGTCGACGAGCAGTACTTC
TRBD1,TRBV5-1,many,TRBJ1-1,CASSYGTDFEAFF,TGCGCCAGCAGCTATGGGACAGACTTTGAAGCTTTCTTT
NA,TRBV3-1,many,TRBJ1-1,CASSQDQTLQGRTEAFF,TGTGCCAGCAGCCAAGATCAAACCCTACAGGGTCGAACTGAAGCTTTCTTT
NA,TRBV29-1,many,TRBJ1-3,CSVEGPRQVEKLSGNTIYF,TGCAGCGTTGAGGGTCCGAGACAGGTTGAGAAACTCTCTGGAAACACCATATATTTT
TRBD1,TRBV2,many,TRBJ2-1,CASSETQGASYNEQFF,TGTGCCAGCAGTGAAACGCAGGGGGCCTCCTACAATGAGCAGTTCTTC
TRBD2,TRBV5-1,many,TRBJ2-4,CASSLLAGDRGKNIQYF,TGCGCCAGCAGCTTACTAGCGGGAGATCGGGGGAAAAACATTCAGTACTTC
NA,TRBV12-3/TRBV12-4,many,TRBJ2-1,CASTTGAGHNEQFF,TGTGCCAGCACCACCGGGGCAGGACACAATGAGCAGTTCTTC
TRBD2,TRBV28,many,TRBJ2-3,CASSFRAGLAGTDTQYF,TGTGCCAGCAGTTTCCGTGCAGGGCTAGCGGGAACAGATACGCAGTATTTT
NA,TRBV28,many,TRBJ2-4,CASNLGGAKNIQYF,TGTGCCAGCAACCTAGGAGGGGCCAAAAACATTCAGTACTTC
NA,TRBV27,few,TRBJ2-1,CASSLYQLGLSNDNEQFF,TGTGCCAGCAGTTTATACCAACTCGGACTGTCAAACGACAATGAGCAGTTCTTC
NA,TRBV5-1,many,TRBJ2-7,CASSLGGNLYEQYF,TGCGCCAGCAGCTTGGGGGGGAACCTCTACGAGCAGTACTTC
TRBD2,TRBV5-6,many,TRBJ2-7,CASSPNGGGREQYF,TGTGCCAGCAGCCCCAACGGGGGGGGAAGGGAGCAGTACTTC
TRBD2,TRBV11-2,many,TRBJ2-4,CASSSPAQRLAGAKNIQYF,TGTGCCAGCAGTTCACCTGCCCAAAGACTAGCGGGAGCCAAAAACATTCAGTACTTC
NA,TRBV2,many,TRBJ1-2,CASSDVGGGGYTF,TGTGCCAGCAGTGACGTTGGGGGCGGTGGCTACACCTTC
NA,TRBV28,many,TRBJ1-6,CASSLDRTTNNSPLHF,TGTGCCAGCAGCTTGGACAGAACAACTAATAATTCACCCCTCCACTTT